These 16 T cell receptor beta chains came from one sample sequenced in a study of T cells in Graves' hyperthyroidism and ophthalmopathy. The investigators amplified TCR beta CDR3 regions from RNA transcripts. Initially, a first-round RT-PCR of the TCR CDR3 employed the HTBI primer set. One entry per CDR3 protein results from TCRdb running MiXCR on the multiplex PCR reads. This sample has roughly 500,000 distinct CDR3 sequences, with about 20% found just once. The sequenced sample consisted of blood. These receptors originate from a woman aged 70-85 years with Graves' ophthalmopathy.

This chain uses TRBV6-5 with TRBJ2-3; D perhaps matches TRBD2 (7 bases). Germline V gene data show CDR1 as MNHEY and CDR2 as SVGAGI. This CDR3 is 15 amino acids long. Trimming removed 3 bases from V and 7 bases from J, with 17 bases in between. The CDR3 spells CASSYSGRGGYTQYF. CDR3 in DNA: TGTGCCAGCAGTTATTCGGGGAGGGGGGGTTATACGCAGTATTTT.

This clonotype came up a few times. The gene calls are TRBV6-5 and TRBJ1-1; 9 nucleotides align to TRBD1. The CDR3 runs 16 residues. From germline, CDR1 is MNHEY and CDR2 SVGAGI. The V and J ends lost 1 base and 7 bases, in that order; junction bases with no gene match: 10. CDR3 nucleotides: TGTGCCAGCAGTTACTTTACAGGGGGCTACACTGGTGAAGCTTTCTTT. Protein product: CASSYFTGGYTGEAFF.

The chain recombines TRBV5-5 with TRBJ2-7; 9 bases map to TRBD1. There are 14 residues in the CDR3. V was clipped by 4 bases and J by 9 bases; unmatched bases: 11. In germline, CDR1 is SGHKS, CDR2 YYEKEE (reference sequence). The CDR3 region is CASSLSVQGAGQYF. In DNA, the CDR3 is TGTGCCAGCAGCCTCAGCGTACAGGGGGCCGGGCAGTACTTC.

J is TRBJ1-5 and V is TRBV6-1; TRBD1 matches 8 bases. J lost 0 bases, V lost 2 bases, and 15 bases had no gene match. Germline lookup yields CDR1 MNHNS and CDR2 SASEGT. CDR3 length: 20 amino acids. The DNA of the CDR3 is TGTGCCAGCAGTGAATTCGTCCGGGGACAGGAGTTATATAGCAATCAGCCCCAGCATTTT. Amino acid sequence: CASSEFVRGQELYSNQPQHF.

The chain has TRBV5-4 and TRBJ1-2, with TRBD1 matching over 7 bases. The V gene end was trimmed by 6 bases and the J gene end by 5 bases; junction bases not matched to a gene: 13. CDR1 SGHNT and CDR2 YYREEE come from the germline V gene (reference sequence). This CDR3 region has 15 residues. CDR3 residues: CASTVGGTDRYGYTF. The CDR3 nucleotides read TGTGCCAGCACCGTCGGGGGGACAGACCGATATGGCTACACCTTC.

The table lists this clonotype with a few counts. CDR3 nucleotide sequence: TGTGCCAGCAGCGCCTCGGGAGTTGGCAATCAGCCCCAGCATTTT. Protein product: CASSASGVGNQPQHF. The chain uses TRBV7-6 and TRBJ1-5; D gene uncertain. This CDR3 is 15 amino acids long. V was pared by 5 bases and J by 2 bases, with 13 bases between. Germline V gene lookup returns CDR1 SGHVS and CDR2 FNYEAQ.

The chain has TRBV30 and TRBJ2-2, with D hard to call. Trimming pared 5 bases from V and 2 bases from J, leaving 9 bases between. Per the germline V gene, CDR1 is GTSNPN and CDR2 is SVGIG (reference sequence). The CDR3 sequence is 13 residues long. The CDR3 region is CAWGEVNTGELFF. CDR3 in DNA: TGTGCCTGGGGAGAGGTTAACACCGGGGAGCTGTTTTTT.

This clonotype was recorded many times. The chain is built from TRBV2 and TRBJ1-2, with no clear D. Between the trimmed V and J ends, which lost 4 bases and 4 bases, there was a span of 13 bases. Germline CDR1 reads SNHLY; CDR2 reads FYNNEI. CDR3 length equals 14 residues. The CDR3 loop reads CASSVKGSIYGYTF. CDR3 bases: TGTGCCAGCAGTGTGAAGGGCTCGATCTATGGCTACACCTTC.

The sample holds a few counts of this clonotype. CDR3 amino acids: CASSVGLVNEQFF. Written as DNA, the CDR3 is TGTGCCAGCAGCGTAGGTCTTGTCAATGAGCAGTTCTTC. The chain is built from TRBV9 and TRBJ2-1; no firm D call. V was pared by 0 bases and J by 6 bases, with 7 bases between. The CDR3 sequence is 13 residues long. The V gene's germline CDR1 is SGDLS and CDR2 YYNGEE. Supplemented by reference TRBV9 and TRBJ2-1, the full variable domain reads DSGVTQTPKHLITATGQRVTLRCSPRSGDLSVYWYQQSLDQGLQFLIQYYNGEERAKGNILERFSAQQFPDLHSELNLSSLELGDSALYFCASSVGLVNEQFFGPGTRLTVL.

As to this clonotype: This may come from a read error, since a much larger clone is one base off. The rearrangement links TRBV7-8 to TRBJ1-5, with TRBD1 matching 8 bases. Losses at the gene ends were 3 bases for V and 3 bases for J; bases not matched to a gene: 7. This CDR3 has 16 residues. CDR1 SGHVS and CDR2 FQNEAQ come from the germline V gene. The CDR3 here is CASSFSGTGPNQPQHF. The CDR3 nucleotides are TGTGCCAGCAGCTTTTCCGGGACAGGACCCAATCAGCCCCAGCATTTT.

The V gene is TRBV30, the J gene TRBJ1-1; D gene unclear. Trimming shortened V by 2 bases and J by 6 bases, and 19 bases separated the two germline ends. The CDR3 extends over 15 amino acids. CDR1 is GTSNPN, CDR2 SVGIG, per germline (reference sequence). CDR3 residues: CAWSIRTALPAEAFF. The CDR3 DNA reads as TGTGCCTGGAGTATACGGACCGCGCTACCCGCTGAAGCTTTCTTT.

The rearrangement links TRBV27 to TRBJ1-6, with D perhaps matching TRBD1 (5 bases). Germline V gene data show CDR1 as MNHEY and CDR2 as SMNVEV (reference sequence). With 1 base removed from V and 7 bases from J, the gap between germline ends came to 8 bases. CDR3 size: 14 residues. CDR3 residues: CASSLLGGNSPLHF. CDR3 sequence (DNA): TGTGCCAGCAGTTTATTGGGGGGAAATTCACCCCTCCACTTT.

The chain recombines TRBV30 with TRBJ2-3; perhaps D is TRBD1 or TRBD2 (6 bases each). Germline V CDR1 and CDR2: GTSNPN, SVGIG (reference sequence). The ends were cut back, 6 bases at V and 2 bases at J, with 18 bases in the middle. The CDR3 consists of 15 residues. CDR3 bases: TGTGCCTGCCAAGTCGGGGGCGGCCCCACAGATACGCAGTATTTT. Amino acid sequence: CACQVGGGPTDTQYF.

This clonotype was observed a few times. The chain uses TRBV6-5 and TRBJ2-7; the D gene is possibly TRBD2 (5 bases). The V and J ends lost 8 bases and 4 bases respectively, with 12 bases between them. This CDR3 contains 12 residues. Germline V gene sequence: CDR1 MNHEY, CDR2 SVGAGI. This CDR3 reads CASGQRRYEQYF. CDR3 DNA sequence: TGTGCCAGCGGGCAGCGGAGATACGAGCAGTACTTC.

The J gene is TRBJ1-2, the V gene TRBV10-3; D uncertain. Trimming cost V 3 bases and J 8 bases, with 16 bases left between them. The CDR3 loop spans 14 amino acids. Germline assignment: CDR1 ENHRY and CDR2 SYGVKD. In DNA, the CDR3 is TGTGCCATCAGTGATTACGCGGCAGGAGAAGGCTACACCTTC. Translation: CAISDYAAGEGYTF.

The chain joins TRBV19 to TRBJ1-5, with 7 bases identical to TRBD1. V trimming: 5 bases; J trimming: 5 bases; junction bases outside the gene matches: 12. Germline V CDR1 and CDR2: LNHDA, SQIVND (reference sequence). CDR3 size: 16 residues. The CDR3 coding sequence is TGTGCCAGTAGTTTCGTCGGACAGGAGTTTGATCAGCCCCAGCATTTT. Amino acid sequence: CASSFVGQEFDQPQHF. Together with reference TRBV19 and TRBJ1-5, the CDR3 gives the full variable domain: DGGITQSPKYLFRKEGQNVTLSCEQNLNHDAMYWYRQDPGQGLRLIYYSQIVNDFQKGDIAEGYSVSREKKESFPLTVTSAQKNPTAFYLCASSFVGQEFDQPQHFGDGTRLSIL.